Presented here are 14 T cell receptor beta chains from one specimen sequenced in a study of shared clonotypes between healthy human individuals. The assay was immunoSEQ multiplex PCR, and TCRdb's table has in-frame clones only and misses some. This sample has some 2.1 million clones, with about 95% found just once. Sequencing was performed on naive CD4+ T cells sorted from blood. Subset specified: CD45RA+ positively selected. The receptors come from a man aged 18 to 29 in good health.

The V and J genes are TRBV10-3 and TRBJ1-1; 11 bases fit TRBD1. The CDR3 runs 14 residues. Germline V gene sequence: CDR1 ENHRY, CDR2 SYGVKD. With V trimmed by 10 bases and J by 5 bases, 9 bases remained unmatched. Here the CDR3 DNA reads TGTGCCACTGACGAGGACAGGGGGCGAACTGAAGCTTTCTTT. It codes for CATDEDRGRTEAFF.

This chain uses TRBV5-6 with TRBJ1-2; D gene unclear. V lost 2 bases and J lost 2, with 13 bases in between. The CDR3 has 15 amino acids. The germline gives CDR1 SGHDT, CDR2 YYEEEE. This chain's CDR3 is CASSFPLEVNYGYTF. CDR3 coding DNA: TGTGCCAGCAGCTTCCCGTTAGAAGTAAACTATGGCTACACCTTC.

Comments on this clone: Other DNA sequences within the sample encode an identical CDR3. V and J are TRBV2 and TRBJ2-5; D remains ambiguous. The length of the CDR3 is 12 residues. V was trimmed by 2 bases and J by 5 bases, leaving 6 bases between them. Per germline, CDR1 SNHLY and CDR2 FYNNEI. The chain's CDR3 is CASSELRETQYF. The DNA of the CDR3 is TGTGCCAGCAGTGAACTTCGGGAGACCCAGTACTTC.

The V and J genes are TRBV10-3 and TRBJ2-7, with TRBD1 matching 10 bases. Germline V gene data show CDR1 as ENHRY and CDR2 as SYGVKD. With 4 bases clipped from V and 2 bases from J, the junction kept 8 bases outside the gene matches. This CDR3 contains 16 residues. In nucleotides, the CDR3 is TGTGCCATCAGTGTCCCACCGGGACAGGGGCCCTACGAGCAGTACTTC. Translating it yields CAISVPPGQGPYEQYF.

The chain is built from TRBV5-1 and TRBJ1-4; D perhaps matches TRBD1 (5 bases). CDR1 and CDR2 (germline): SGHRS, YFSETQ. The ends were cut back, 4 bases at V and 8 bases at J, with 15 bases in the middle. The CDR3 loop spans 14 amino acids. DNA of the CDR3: TGCGCCAGCAGCGCGACAGAAGCAGGGGAAAAACTGTTTTTT. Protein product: CASSATEAGEKLFF.

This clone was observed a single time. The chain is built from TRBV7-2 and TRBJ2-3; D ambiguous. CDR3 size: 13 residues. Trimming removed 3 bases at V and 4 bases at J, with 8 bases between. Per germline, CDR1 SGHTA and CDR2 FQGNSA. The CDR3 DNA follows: TGTGCCAGCAGCTTCTCAAGAGCAGATACGCAGTATTTT. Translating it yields CASSFSRADTQYF.

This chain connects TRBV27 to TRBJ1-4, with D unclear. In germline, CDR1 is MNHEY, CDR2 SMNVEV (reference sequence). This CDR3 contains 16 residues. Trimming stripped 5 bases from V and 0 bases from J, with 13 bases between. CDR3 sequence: CASSPRGGATNEKLFF. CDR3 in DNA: TGTGCCAGCAGTCCCCGAGGCGGCGCAACTAATGAAAAACTGTTTTTT.

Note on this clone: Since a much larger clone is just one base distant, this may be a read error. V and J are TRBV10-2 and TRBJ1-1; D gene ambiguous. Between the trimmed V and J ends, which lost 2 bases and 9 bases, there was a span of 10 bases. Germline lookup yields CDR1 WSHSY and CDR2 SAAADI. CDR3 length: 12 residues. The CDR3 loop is CASSEAMAKAFF. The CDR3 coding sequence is TGCGCCAGCAGTGAGGCAATGGCCAAAGCTTTCTTT.

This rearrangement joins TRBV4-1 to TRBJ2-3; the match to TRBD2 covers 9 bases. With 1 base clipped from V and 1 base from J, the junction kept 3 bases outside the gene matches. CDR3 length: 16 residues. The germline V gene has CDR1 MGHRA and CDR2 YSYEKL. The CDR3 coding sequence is TGCGCCAGCAGCCAAGGGGTAGCGGGGGGCACAGATACGCAGTATTTT. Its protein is CASSQGVAGGTDTQYF.

The CDR3 loop reads CASRYILNTEAFF. In DNA, the CDR3 is TGTGCCAGCAGGTACATTCTGAACACTGAAGCTTTCTTT. The chain has TRBV11-2 and TRBJ1-1; D not resolved. V gave up 6 bases and J gave up 0 bases, with 8 bases separating them. The CDR3 is 13 residues long. Looked up from germline, CDR1 is SGHAT and CDR2 is FQNNGV.

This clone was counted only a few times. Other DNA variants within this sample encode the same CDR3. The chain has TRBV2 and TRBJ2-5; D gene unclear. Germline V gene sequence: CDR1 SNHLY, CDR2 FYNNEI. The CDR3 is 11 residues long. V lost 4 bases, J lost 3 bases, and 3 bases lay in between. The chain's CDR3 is CASSGEETQYF. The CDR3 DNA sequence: TGTGCCAGCAGTGGGGAAGAGACCCAGTACTTC.

The CDR3: CASSGQGAPGTEAFF. The CDR3, as DNA: TGTGCCAGCTCAGGTCAGGGGGCCCCGGGAACTGAAGCTTTCTTT. This sequence joins TRBV18 and TRBJ1-1; 8 bases match TRBD1. The CDR3 has 15 amino acids. The J segment lost 5 bases and the V segment lost 5 bases, leaving 10 bases of the junction unmatched. The germline CDR1 and CDR2 sequences are KGHSH and LQKENI.

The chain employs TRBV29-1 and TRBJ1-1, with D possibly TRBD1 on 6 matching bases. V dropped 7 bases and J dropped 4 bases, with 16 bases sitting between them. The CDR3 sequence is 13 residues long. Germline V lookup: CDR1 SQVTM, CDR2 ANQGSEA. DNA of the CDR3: TGCAGCGGTGTCTGGGGGGCGGGCACTGAAGCTTTCTTT. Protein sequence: CSGVWGAGTEAFF.

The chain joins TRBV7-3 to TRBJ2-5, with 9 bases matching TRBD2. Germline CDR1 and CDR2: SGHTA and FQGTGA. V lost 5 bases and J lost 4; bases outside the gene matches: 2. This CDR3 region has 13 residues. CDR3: CASSMTSGETQYF. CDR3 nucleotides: TGTGCCAGCAGCATGACTAGCGGAGAGACCCAGTACTTC.